This T cell receptor beta chain was captured in a study of cytotoxic CD8 clonotypes in ibrutinib-treated CLL. Looking at the study overall: Partial responses totalled roughly 24 and complete responses 2; after median about six years, about 14 remained remitted and about 12 progressed. Whole-study findings and limits: Once treatment began, public clonotypes, which were uncommon, contracted or stayed stable. Clonality climbed at ibrutinib response, then dropped toward baseline at progression.

Clones were sequenced by immunoSEQ multiplex PCR, and TCRdb holds only the in-frame ones, with some missing. The profile covers 150,000 to 200,000 clones, with more than 65% appearing a single time and about 2% taken by the ten largest. Points on this clone: No antigen is known for it.

The CDR3 has 17 amino acids. V and J are TRBV21-1 and TRBJ1-2. TRBV21-1 is termed a pseudogene. This specimen was PBMCs, taken after 12 months of ibrutinib treatment. The source is a human donor with chronic lymphocytic leukemia. CDR3 region: CASSLPGGNRRFYGYTF. The CDR3 bases are TGTGCCAGCAGCCTCCCGGGGGGAAATCGGCGTTTCTATGGCTACACCTTC.